This TCR beta chain was identified during a study of T cells in Graves' hyperthyroidism and ophthalmopathy. This clonotype has a handful of counts. Patients affected by ophthalmopathy presented a Clinical Activity Score of at least 3, a NOSPECS grade of at least 4, and disease duration below 3 months. Orbital computed tomography and thyroid ultrasound, together with serum TRAb and thyroxine and clinical symptoms, were used for diagnoses. Amplified TCR beta CDR3 regions came from RNA transcripts. Using the HTBI primer set, a first-round RT-PCR was run on the TCR CDR3. Each CDR3 protein is one row after TCRdb ran MiXCR on the multiplex PCR reads. This table holds around 400,000 distinct CDR3 sequences, around 15% found once. V lost 2 bases to trimming and J lost 5 bases; unmatched junction nucleotides: 6. This CDR3 comprises 16 residues. Germline V CDR1 and CDR2: LGHDT, YNNKEL (reference sequence).

The J gene is TRBJ2-5, the V gene TRBV3-1, with TRBD2 matching over 12 bases. This clonotype was sampled from a woman between 55 and 75 years old with Graves' ophthalmopathy. Sample: blood. CDR3 amino acids: CASSQPTSGSSETQYF. The CDR3 DNA reads as TGTGCCAGCAGCCAACCGACTAGCGGGAGTTCTGAGACCCAGTACTTC.